This T cell receptor (beta chain) is drawn from a study of blood T cell repertoires in COVID-19. The CDR3 spans 18 residues. CDR1 MDHEN and CDR2 SYDVKM come from the germline V gene. V was clipped by 4 bases and J by 8 bases; unmatched bases: 17. Using immunoSEQ multiplex PCR, the repertoire was profiled, and TCRdb retains in-frame clones only, with some absent. The sample records some 80,000 clones, around four fifths being singletons. The rearrangement links TRBV28 to TRBJ1-4; 9 bases fit TRBD1. The clonotype was recovered from a man older than 75 with active or convalescent COVID-19. Source material: peripheral blood. CDR3 DNA sequence: TGTGCCAGCAGTTCCCGGACAGGGGTTATTCTCAGGGGGGAAAAACTGTTTTTT. Translating gives CASSSRTGVILRGEKLFF.